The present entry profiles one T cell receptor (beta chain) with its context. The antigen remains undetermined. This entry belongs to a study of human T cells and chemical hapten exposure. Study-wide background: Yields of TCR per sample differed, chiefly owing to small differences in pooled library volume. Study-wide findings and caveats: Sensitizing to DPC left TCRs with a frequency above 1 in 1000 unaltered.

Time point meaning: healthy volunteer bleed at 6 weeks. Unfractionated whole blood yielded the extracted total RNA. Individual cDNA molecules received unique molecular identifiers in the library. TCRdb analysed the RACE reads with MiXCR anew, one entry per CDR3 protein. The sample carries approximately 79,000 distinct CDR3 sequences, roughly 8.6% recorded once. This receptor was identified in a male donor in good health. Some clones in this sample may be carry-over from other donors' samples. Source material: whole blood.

In DNA, the CDR3 is TGTGCCAGCAGCCCATTAGCGGGGGGCCCCTACGAGCAGTACTTC. It codes for CASSPLAGGPYEQYF. J is TRBJ2-7 and V is TRBV7-9, with 10 bases fitting TRBD2. V shed 5 bases and J 2 bases; nucleotides not matched to a gene: 6. Looked up from germline, CDR1 is SEHNR and CDR2 is FQNEAQ (reference sequence). The CDR3 sequence is 15 residues long.